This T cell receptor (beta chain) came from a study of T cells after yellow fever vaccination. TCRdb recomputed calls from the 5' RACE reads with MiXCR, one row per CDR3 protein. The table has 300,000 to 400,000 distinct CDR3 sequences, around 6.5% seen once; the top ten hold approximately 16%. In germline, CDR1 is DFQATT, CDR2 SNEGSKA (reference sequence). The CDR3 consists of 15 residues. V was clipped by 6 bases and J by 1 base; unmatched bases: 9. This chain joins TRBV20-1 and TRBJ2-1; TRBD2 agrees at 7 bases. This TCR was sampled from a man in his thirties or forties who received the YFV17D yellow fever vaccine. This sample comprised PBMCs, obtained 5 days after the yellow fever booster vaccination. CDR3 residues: CSAHGAGASYNEQFF. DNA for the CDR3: TGCAGTGCCCATGGGGCGGGAGCTTCCTACAATGAGCAGTTCTTC.